This TCR beta chain originates from a study of T cell responses to AZD1222 COVID-19 vaccine. Study in general: Samples with a second dose at about 4 or about 12 weeks were pooled together.

Findings and limits, study-wide: Unmutated regions of variants are reportedly targeted by nearly half of spike-specific TCRs. Clonal diversity was possibly underestimated, and white British individuals and females predominated among donors. Baseline serology detected seropositivity in only a handful of AZD1222 recipients.

To note about this clone: Antigen specificity is unknown.

Data came from immunoSEQ multiplex PCR; TCRdb stores just in-frame clones and leaves some out. Among tens of thousands of clones listed, approximately 90% were seen once. The CDR3 contains 14 residues. Per germline, CDR1 LNHDA and CDR2 SQIVND (reference sequence). With 0 bases clipped from V and 8 bases from J, the junction kept 2 bases outside the gene matches. The sequencing here drew on peripheral blood, taken on day 0 of AZD1222 vaccination. The sequence derives from an adult in good health. The rearrangement uses TRBV19 and TRBJ2-2; 8 bases match TRBD1. As DNA, the CDR3 is TGTGCCAGTAGTATAGACAGGGGGCTTGGGGAGCTGTTTTTT. Translating gives CASSIDRGLGELFF.